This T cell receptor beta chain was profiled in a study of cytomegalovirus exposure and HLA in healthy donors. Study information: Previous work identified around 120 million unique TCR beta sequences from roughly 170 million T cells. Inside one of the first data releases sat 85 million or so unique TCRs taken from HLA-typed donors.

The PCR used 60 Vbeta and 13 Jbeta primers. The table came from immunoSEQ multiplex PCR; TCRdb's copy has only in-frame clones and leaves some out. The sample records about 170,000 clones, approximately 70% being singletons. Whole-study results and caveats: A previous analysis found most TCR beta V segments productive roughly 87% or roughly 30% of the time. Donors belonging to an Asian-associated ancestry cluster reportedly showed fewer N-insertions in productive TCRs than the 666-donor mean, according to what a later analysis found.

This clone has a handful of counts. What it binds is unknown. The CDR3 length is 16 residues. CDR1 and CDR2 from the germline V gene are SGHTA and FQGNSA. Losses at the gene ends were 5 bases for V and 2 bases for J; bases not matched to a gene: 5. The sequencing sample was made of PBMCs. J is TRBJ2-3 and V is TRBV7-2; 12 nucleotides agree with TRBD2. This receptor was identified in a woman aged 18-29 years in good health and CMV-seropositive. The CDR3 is CASSTRLAGATDTQYF. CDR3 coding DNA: TGTGCCAGCAGCACCCGACTAGCGGGGGCCACAGATACGCAGTATTTT.